This T cell receptor (beta chain) was recorded in a study of blood T cell repertoires in COVID-19. Overall study context: The origin of the acute and convalescent COVID-19 samples was the United States, Italy and Spain. PBMCs, B-cell-depleted T cells, or T cells were the source of the cDNA or gDNA that made up the material.

Per germline, CDR1 SGHNT and CDR2 YYREEE (reference sequence). This CDR3 is 16 amino acids long. The V segment lost 4 bases and the J segment 5 bases; nucleotides outside the gene matches: 9. As originally analysed: Amplification from reference gene primers served as the basis for estimated nucleated cell counts. Repertoires were generated with immunoSEQ multiplex PCR, while TCRdb's copy carries only in-frame clones and drops some. V, J and clone size derive from that table, while D and trimming were established from the DNA sequence. The sample consists of around 110,000 clones, about nine tenths of them appearing once.

The TCR originated in a human donor with active COVID-19. The donor label of this sample is uncertain. The chain recombines TRBV5-4 with TRBJ1-2, with 12 positions matching TRBD1. Sample: peripheral blood. The CDR3 reads CASSRIAGQGAYGYTF. CDR3 in DNA: TGTGCCAGCAGCCGGATAGCGGGACAGGGGGCTTATGGCTACACCTTC.